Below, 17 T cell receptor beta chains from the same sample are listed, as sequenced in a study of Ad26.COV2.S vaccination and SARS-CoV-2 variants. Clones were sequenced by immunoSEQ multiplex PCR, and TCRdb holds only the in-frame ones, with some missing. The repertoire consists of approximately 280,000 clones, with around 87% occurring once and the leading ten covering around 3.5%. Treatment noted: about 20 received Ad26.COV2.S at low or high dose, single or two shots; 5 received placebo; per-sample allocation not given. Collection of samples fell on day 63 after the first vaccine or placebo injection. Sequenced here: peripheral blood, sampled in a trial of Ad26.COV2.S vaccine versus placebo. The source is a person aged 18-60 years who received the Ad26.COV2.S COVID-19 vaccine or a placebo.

The DNA for the CDR3 is TGTGCCAGCAGTGAAGGACAGGGGAACACTGAAGCTTTCTTT. This sequence encodes CASSEGQGNTEAFF. The chain employs TRBV6-1 and TRBJ1-1; 7 bases map to TRBD1. V was clipped by 1 base and J by 1 base; unmatched bases: 0. CDR3 length: 14 residues. Germline CDR1 and CDR2: MNHNS and SASEGT.

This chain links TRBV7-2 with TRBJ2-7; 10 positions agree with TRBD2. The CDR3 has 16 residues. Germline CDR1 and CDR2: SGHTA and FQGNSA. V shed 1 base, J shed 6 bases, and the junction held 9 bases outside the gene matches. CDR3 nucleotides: TGTGCCAGCAGCTTAGGAATGCGACTAGCGGGTGGCGAGCAGTACTTC. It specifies CASSLGMRLAGGEQYF.

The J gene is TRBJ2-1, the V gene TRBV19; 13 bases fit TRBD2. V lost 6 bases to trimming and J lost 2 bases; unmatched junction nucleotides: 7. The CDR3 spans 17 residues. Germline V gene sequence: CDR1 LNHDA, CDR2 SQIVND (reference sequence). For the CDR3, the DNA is TGTGCCAGTAGCAGGTCAACTAGCGGGGGGGCCTACAATGAGCAGTTCTTC. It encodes CASSRSTSGGAYNEQFF.

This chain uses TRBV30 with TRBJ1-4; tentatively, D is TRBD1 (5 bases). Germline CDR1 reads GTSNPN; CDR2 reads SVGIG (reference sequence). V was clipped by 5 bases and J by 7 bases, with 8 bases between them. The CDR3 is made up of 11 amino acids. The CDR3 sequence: CAWSGTEKLFF. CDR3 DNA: TGTGCCTGGTCCGGGACTGAAAAACTGTTTTTT.

The CDR3 is CASSPIGTSGGMKQYF. CDR3 nucleotide sequence: TGTGCCAGCAGCCCAATTGGGACTAGCGGCGGAATGAAGCAGTACTTC. The gene calls are TRBV4-2 and TRBJ2-7, with 11 positions matching TRBD2. Per the germline V gene, CDR1 is LGHNA and CDR2 is YNFKEQ. With 4 bases clipped from V and 8 bases from J, the junction kept 13 bases outside the gene matches. The CDR3 length is 16 residues.

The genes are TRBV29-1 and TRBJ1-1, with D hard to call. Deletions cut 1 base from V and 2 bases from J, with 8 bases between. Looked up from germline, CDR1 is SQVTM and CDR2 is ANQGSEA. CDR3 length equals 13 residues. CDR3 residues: CSVEGQSNTEAFF. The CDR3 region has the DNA TGCAGCGTTGAAGGGCAGAGCAACACTGAAGCTTTCTTT.

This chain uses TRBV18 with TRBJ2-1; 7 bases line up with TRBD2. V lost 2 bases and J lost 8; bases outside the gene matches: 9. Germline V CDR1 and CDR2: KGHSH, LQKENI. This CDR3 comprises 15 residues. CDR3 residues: CASSPAGDDGDEQFF. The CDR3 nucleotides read TGTGCCAGCTCACCAGCGGGAGACGACGGCGATGAGCAGTTCTTC.

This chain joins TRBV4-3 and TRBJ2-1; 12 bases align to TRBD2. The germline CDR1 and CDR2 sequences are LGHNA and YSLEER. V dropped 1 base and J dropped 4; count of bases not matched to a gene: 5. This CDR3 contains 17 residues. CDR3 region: CASSQGLLAGGYNEQFF. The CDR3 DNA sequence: TGCGCCAGCAGCCAAGGTTTACTAGCGGGGGGTTACAATGAGCAGTTCTTC.

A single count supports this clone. CDR3: CASSFGTSGAHNEQFF. The CDR3 region has the DNA TGTGCCAGCAGCTTCGGGACTAGCGGAGCTCACAATGAGCAGTTCTTC. The chain uses TRBV13 and TRBJ2-1, with TRBD2 matching 11 bases. Looked up from germline, CDR1 is PRHDT and CDR2 is FYEKMQ (reference sequence). The CDR3 covers 16 residues. With 3 bases clipped from V and 5 bases from J, the junction kept 6 bases outside the gene matches.

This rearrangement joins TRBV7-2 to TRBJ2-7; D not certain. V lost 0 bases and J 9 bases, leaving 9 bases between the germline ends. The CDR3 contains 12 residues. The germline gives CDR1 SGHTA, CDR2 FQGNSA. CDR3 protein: CASSLAVGGQYF. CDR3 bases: TGTGCCAGCAGCTTAGCGGTCGGCGGGCAGTACTTC.

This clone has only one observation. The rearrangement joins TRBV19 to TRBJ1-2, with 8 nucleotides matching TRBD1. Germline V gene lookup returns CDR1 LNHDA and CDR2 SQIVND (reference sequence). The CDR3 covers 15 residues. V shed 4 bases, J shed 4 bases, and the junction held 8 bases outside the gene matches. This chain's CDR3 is CASSKAGGLGYGYTF. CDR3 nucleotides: TGTGCCAGTAGTAAGGCAGGGGGCTTAGGCTATGGCTACACCTTC.

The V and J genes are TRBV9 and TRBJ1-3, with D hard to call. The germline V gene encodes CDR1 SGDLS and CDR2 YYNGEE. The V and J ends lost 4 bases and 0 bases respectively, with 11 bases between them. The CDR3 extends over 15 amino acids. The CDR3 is CASSPRQSSGNTIYF. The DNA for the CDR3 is TGTGCCAGCAGCCCACGTCAGAGCTCTGGAAACACCATATATTTT.

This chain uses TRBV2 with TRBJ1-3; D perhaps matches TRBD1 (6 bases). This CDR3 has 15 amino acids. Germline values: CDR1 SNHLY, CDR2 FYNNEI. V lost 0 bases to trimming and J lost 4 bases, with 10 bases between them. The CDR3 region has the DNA TGTGCCAGCAGTGAAGCACGGGGGCGCGGAAACACCATATATTTT. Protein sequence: CASSEARGRGNTIYF.

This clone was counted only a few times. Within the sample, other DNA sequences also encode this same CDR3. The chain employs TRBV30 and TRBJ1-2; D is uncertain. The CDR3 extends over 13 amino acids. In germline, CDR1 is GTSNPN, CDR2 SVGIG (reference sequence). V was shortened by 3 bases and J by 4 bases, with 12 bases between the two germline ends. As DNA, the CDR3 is TGTGCCTGGAGATCTGGGAGCAGCTATGGCTACACCTTC. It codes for CAWRSGSSYGYTF.

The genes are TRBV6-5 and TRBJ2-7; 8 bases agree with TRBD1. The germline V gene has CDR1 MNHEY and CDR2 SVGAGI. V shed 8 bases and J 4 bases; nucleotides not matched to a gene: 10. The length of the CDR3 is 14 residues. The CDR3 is CASQAYRGIYEQYF. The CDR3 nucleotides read TGTGCCAGCCAAGCTTACAGGGGGATATACGAGCAGTACTTC.

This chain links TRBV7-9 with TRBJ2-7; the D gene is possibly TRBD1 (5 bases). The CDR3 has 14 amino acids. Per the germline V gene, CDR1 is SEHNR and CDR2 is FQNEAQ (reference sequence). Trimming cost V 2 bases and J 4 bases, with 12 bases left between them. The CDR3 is CASSLFQGNYEQYF. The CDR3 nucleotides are TGTGCCAGCAGCTTATTCCAGGGTAATTACGAGCAGTACTTC.

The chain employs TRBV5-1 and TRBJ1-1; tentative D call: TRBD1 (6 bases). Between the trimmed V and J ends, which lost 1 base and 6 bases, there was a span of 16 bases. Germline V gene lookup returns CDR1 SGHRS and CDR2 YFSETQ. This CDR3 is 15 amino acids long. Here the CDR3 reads CASSLMAAGVAEAFF. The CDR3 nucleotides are TGCGCCAGCAGCTTGATGGCGGCAGGGGTGGCTGAAGCTTTCTTT.